This entry describes one T cell receptor beta chain. Its specificity is not known. Sequenced by immunoSEQ multiplex PCR; TCRdb stores in-frame clones only, minus some. This table holds around 140,000 clones, over 90% found once. Between the trimmed V and J ends, which lost 4 bases and 2 bases, there was a span of 9 bases. CDR1 is LNHDA, CDR2 SQIVND, per germline (reference sequence). The CDR3 spans 13 residues. The sample comes from a study of T cell responses to AZD1222 COVID-19 vaccine. Whole-study findings and limits: Most donors were white British and more were female, and clonal diversity was possibly underestimated. Spike-specific TCR repertoires showed rising breadth and depth after two AZD1222 doses. Unmutated variant regions reportedly attract nearly half of all spike-specific TCRs. Repertoire sampling occurred only after the peak T cell response.

The chain links TRBV19 to TRBJ2-7, with D perhaps TRBD1 (6 bases). The sample was peripheral blood, taken on day 0 of AZD1222 vaccination. This sequence was found in an adult in good health. The CDR3 is CASSNRVPYEQYF. CDR3 DNA sequence: TGTGCCAGTAGTAACAGGGTCCCCTACGAGCAGTACTTC. Based on the CDR3 plus reference TRBV19 and TRBJ2-7, the full variable domain is DGGITQSPKYLFRKEGQNVTLSCEQNLNHDAMYWYRQDPGQGLRLIYYSQIVNDFQKGDIAEGYSVSREKKESFPLTVTSAQKNPTAFYLCASSNRVPYEQYFGPGTRLTVT.